This T cell receptor beta chain came from a study of shared clonotypes between healthy human individuals. Overall study findings and caveats: It was the few donors that limited the genetic and exposure-history diversity represented. Generation of non-shared clonotypes was less probable than generation of clonotypes shared by all four donors.

Trimming pared 4 bases from V and 0 bases from J, leaving 12 bases between. This CDR3 spans 14 amino acids. Germline V gene sequence: CDR1 SQVTM, CDR2 ANQGSEA. TCRdb keeps only in-frame clones here, not all; method: immunoSEQ multiplex PCR. Of under 1,100,000 clones in the sample, roughly 80% were seen once. As regards this clone: No antigen is known for it.

Specimen: memory CD4+ T cells sorted from blood. As for subset: CD45RA-negative fraction. The clonotype originates from a man between 18 and 29 years old in good health. The chain recombines TRBV29-1 with TRBJ1-1; D is uncertain. The CDR3 DNA is TGCAGCGTTGGGAGACTGGGGATGAACACTGAAGCTTTCTTT. Its translation: CSVGRLGMNTEAFF.